This T cell receptor beta chain was sequenced in a study of blood T cell repertoires in COVID-19 (dated by TCRdb to 2018 to 2020). For context, the study as a whole: Samples covering the acute and convalescent phases of COVID-19 were provided by collaborators in the United States, Italy and Spain. The material from the prospective study consisted of cDNA or gDNA derived from T cells, B-cell-depleted T cells, or PBMCs. Subjects who had been exposed to COVID-19, were actively infected with it, or had recovered from it provided the deeply sampled blood TCRbeta repertoires that made up the dataset. The repertoires were released in a freely available public database intended as a resource for research on the immune response to SARS-CoV-2. Samples came from the ongoing ImmuneRACE study (first 160 participants) plus 1,254 subjects from 6 global collaborators. A de-identified subject ID, COVID-19 status, age in years and sex were almost always included in the sample metadata. HLA class I and class II types, where available, came from metadata supplied by the sample provider rather than from assay-based typing.

A single count supports this clone. The antigen it recognizes is unknown. Base qualities are not at hand, and no much larger clone is one base apart. The immunoSEQ Assay, a bias-controlled multiplex PCR, was used to amplify TCRbeta CDR3 regions from genomic DNA. As for the authors' bioinformatics: Nucleated cell counts per sample were estimated from amplification of reference gene primers within the assay. To quantify the absolute abundance of each unique TCRbeta CDR3 rearrangement, sequence reads were collapsed and filtered. For each sample, productive Simpson clonality was calculated as the square root of Simpson's diversity index over productive rearrangements. The table comes from immuneACCESS by way of TCRdb, which keeps in-frame sequences with V and J called. Part of the clones is missing from these tables; in studies checked, under half for an unresolved V gene and the rest for unknown reasons. V and J calls and clone size are given by that table; D and trimming were obtained from the DNA. This sample lists fewer than 250,000 clones; around 83% were detected once. The ten largest make up about 8.9% of the sample.

CDR1 KGHSY and CDR2 FQNENV were looked up in the germline V gene. The junction shows trimming of 1 base on V and 4 bases on J, and the gene matches do not reach 5 bases of it. From the cysteine through the phenylalanine, the CDR3 covers 15 amino acids. This entry keeps only the CDR3 DNA: 45 bases, framed from base 1. Each collaborating institution followed its own protocols to collect whole blood in K2EDTA tubes. For TCRbeta analysis, collaborators shipped samples in one of three forms: frozen whole blood, isolated PBMCs, or DNA extracted from either of those sample types. Beyond this particular receptor, the publication reports: Clinical and demographic metadata were provided uncurated, with the amount varying by source and participant.

Sequencing input: peripheral blood. The source is a woman between 45 and 65 years old with acute or convalescent COVID-19. The chain uses TRBV16 and TRBJ1-2; the junction holds 8 bases that match TRBD1. The nucleotide sequence is given as TGTGCCAGCAGCCAATTACAGGGGGGAAGCTATGGCTACACCTTC. Its product reads: CASSQLQGGSYGYTF.